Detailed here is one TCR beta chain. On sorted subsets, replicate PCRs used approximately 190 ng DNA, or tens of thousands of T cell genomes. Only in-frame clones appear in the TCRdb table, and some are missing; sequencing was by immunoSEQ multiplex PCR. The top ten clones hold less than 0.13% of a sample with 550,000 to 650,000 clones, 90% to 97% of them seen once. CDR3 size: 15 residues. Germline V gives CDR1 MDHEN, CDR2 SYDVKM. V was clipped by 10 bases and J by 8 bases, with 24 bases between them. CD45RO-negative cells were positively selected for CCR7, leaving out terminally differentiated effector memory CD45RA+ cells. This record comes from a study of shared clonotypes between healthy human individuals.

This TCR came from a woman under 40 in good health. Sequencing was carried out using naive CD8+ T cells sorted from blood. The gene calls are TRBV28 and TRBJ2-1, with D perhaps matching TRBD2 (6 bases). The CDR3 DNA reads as TGTGCCACCGTGGGTGGAGGGGTATCGATTTATGAGCAGTTCTTC. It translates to CATVGGGVSIYEQFF.